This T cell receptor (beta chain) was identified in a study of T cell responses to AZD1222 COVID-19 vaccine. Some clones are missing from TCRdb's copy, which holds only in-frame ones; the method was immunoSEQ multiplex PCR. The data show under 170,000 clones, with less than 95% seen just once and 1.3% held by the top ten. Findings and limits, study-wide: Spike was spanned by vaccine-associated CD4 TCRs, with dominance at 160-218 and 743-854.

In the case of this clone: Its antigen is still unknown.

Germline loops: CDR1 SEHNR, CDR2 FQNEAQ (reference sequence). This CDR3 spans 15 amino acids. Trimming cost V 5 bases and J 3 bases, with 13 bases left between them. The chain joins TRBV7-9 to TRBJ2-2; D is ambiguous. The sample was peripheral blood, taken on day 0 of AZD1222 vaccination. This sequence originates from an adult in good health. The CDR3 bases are TGTGCCAGCAGCCTTCGCGAATCGGACACCGGGGAGCTGTTTTTT. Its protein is CASSLRESDTGELFF.